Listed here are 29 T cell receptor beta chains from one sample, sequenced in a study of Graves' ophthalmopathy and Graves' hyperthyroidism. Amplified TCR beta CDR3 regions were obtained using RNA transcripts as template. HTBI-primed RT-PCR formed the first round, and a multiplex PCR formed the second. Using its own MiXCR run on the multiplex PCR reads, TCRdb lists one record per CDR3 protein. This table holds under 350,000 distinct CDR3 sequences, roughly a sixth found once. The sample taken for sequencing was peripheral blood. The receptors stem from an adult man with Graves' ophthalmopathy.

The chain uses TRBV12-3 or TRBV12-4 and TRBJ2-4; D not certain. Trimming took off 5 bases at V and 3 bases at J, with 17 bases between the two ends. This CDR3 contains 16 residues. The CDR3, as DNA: TGTGCCAGCAGTCACACTATGAGGAAGGGCAAAAACATTCAGTACTTC. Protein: CASSHTMRKGKNIQYF.

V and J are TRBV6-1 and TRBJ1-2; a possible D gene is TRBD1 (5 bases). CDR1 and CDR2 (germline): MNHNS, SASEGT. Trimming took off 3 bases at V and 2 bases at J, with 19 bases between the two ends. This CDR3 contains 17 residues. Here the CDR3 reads CASSETLRQRKNYGYTF. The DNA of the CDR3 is TGTGCCAGCAGTGAGACCCTCAGACAGAGAAAGAACTATGGCTACACCTTC.

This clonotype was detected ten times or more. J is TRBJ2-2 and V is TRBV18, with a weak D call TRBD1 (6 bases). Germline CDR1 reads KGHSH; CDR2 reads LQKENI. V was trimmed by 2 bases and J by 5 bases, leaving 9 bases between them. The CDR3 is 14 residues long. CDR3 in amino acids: CASSPGTRTGELFF. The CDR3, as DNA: TGTGCCAGCTCACCAGGGACAAGGACCGGGGAGCTGTTTTTT.

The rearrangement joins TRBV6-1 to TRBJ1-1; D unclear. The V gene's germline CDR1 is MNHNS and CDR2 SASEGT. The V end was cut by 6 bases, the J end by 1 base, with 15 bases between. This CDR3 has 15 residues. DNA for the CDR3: TGTGCCAGCAGAGACCCCGGACGGTCGAACACTGAAGCTTTCTTT. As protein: CASRDPGRSNTEAFF.

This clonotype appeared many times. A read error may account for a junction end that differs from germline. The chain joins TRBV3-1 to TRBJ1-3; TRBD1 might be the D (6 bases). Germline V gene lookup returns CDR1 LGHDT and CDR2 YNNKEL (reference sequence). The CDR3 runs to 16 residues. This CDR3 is CASSQDQGTSGNTIYF. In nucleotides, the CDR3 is TGTGCCAGTAGCCAAGACCAGGGGACCTCTGGAAACACCATATATTTT.

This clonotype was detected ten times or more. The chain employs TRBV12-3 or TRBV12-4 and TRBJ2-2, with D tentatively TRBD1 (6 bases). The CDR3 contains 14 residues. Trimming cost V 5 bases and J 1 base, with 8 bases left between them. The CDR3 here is CASSPGVNTGELFF. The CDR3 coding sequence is TGTGCCAGCAGTCCAGGGGTGAACACCGGGGAGCTGTTTTTT.

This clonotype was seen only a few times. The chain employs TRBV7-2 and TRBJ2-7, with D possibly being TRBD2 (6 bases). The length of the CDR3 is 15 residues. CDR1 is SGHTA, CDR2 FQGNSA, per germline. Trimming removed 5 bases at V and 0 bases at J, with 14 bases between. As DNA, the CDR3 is TGTGCCAGCAGCATTTTGTTGGGGGGCTCCTACGAGCAGTACTTC. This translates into CASSILLGGSYEQYF.

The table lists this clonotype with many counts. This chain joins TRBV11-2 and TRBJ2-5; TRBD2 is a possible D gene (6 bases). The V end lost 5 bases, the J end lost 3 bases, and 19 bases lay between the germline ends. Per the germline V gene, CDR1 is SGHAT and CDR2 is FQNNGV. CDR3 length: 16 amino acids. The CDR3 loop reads CASSPVPFAGKETQYF. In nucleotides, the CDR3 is TGTGCCAGCAGCCCGGTACCCTTCGCGGGGAAAGAGACCCAGTACTTC.

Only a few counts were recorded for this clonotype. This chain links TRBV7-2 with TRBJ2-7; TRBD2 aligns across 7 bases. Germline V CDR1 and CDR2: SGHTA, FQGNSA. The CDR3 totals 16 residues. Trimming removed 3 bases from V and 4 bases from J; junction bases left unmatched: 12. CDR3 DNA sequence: TGTGCCAGCAGCTTGCGAGCGGGATTGGGTTCTTACGAGCAGTACTTC. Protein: CASSLRAGLGSYEQYF.

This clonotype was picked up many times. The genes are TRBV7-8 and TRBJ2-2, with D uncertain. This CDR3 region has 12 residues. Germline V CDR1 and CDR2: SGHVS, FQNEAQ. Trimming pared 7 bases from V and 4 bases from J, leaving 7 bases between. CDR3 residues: CASKHGTGELFF. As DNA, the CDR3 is TGTGCCAGCAAGCACGGCACCGGGGAGCTGTTTTTT.

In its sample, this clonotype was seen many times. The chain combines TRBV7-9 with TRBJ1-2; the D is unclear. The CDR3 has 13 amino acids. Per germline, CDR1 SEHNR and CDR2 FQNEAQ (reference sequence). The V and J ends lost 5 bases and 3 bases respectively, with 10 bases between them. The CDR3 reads CASSLTDYYGYTF. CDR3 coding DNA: TGTGCCAGCAGCCTGACGGATTACTATGGCTACACCTTC. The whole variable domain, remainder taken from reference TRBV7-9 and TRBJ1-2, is DTGVSQNPRHKITKRGQNVTFRCDPISEHNRLYWYRQTLGQGPEFLTYFQNEAQLEKSRLLSDRFSAERPKGSFSTLEIQRTEQGDSAMYLCASSLTDYYGYTFGSGTRLTVV.

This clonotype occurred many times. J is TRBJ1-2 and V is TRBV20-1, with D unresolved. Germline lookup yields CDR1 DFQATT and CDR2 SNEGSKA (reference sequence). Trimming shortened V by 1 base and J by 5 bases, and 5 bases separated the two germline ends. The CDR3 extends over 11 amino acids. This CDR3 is CSARGGYGYTF. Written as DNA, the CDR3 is TGCAGTGCTAGAGGAGGGTATGGCTACACCTTC.

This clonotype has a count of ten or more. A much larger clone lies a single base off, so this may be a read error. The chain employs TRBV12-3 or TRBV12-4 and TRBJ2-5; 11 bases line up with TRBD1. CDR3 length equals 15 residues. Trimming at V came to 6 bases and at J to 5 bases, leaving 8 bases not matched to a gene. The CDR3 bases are TGTGCCAGCAGCCCCGGACAGGGGGCAGGGGAGACCCAGTACTTC. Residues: CASSPGQGAGETQYF.

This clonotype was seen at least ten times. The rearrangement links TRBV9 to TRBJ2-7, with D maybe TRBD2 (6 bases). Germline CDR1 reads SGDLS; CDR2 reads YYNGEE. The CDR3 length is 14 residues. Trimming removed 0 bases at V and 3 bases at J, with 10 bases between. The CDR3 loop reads CASSVGVADYEQYF. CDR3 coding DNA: TGTGCCAGCAGCGTAGGGGTAGCGGACTACGAGCAGTACTTC.

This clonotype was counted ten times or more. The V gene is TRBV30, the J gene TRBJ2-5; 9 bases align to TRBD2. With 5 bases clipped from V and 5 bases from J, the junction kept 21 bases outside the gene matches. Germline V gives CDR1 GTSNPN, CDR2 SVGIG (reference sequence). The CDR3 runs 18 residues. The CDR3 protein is CAWGGGQSLSGRMETQYF. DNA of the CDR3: TGTGCCTGGGGGGGGGGACAGAGTCTCAGCGGGAGGATGGAGACCCAGTACTTC.

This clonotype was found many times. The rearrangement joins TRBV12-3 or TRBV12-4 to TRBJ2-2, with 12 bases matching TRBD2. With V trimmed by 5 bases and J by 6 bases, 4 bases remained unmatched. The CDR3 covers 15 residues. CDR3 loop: CASSQTSGSSGELFF. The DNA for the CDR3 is TGTGCCAGCAGTCAGACTAGCGGGAGCTCCGGGGAGCTGTTTTTT.

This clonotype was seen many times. CDR3: CSVERGRGEQYF. The DNA for the CDR3 is TGCAGCGTTGAACGGGGTCGGGGGGAGCAGTACTTC. The chain recombines TRBV29-1 with TRBJ2-7, with a possible D match to TRBD2 (6 bases). CDR3 length: 12 residues. CDR1 and CDR2 (germline): SQVTM, ANQGSEA. Deletions cut 2 bases from V and 7 bases from J, with 12 bases between.

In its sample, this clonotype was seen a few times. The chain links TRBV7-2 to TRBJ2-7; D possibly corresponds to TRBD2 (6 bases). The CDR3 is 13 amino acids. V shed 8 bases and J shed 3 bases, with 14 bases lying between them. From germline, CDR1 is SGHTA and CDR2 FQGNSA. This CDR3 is CASGGVANYEQYF. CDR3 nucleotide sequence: TGTGCCAGCGGAGGGGTAGCCAACTACGAGCAGTACTTC.

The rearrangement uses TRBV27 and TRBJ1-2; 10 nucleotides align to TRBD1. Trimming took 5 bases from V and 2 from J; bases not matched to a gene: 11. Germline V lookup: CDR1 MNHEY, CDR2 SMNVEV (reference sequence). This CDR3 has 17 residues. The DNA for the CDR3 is TGTGCCAGCAGTGGAGAGACAGGGGGCGGTATGAACTATGGCTACACCTTC. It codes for CASSGETGGGMNYGYTF.

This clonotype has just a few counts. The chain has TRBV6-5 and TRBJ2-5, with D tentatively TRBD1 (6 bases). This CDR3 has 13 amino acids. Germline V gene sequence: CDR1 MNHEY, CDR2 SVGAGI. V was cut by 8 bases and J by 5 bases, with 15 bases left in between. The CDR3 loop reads CASGQGGWETQYF. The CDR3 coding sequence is TGTGCCAGCGGCCAAGGGGGTTGGGAGACCCAGTACTTC.

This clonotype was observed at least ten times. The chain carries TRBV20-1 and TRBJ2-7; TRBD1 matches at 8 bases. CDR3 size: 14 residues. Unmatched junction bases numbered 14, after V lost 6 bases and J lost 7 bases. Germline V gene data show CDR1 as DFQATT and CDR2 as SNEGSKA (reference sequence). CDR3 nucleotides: TGCAGTGCCGAAGCAGGGACAGGCGCCAGGGAGCAGTACTTC. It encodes CSAEAGTGAREQYF.

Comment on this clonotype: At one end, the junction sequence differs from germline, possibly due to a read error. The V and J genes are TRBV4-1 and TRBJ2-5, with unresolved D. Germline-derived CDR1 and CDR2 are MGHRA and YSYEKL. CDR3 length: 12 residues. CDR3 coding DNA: TGTGCCATTAATAGATTTGAAGAGACCCAGTACTTC. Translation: CAINRFEETQYF.

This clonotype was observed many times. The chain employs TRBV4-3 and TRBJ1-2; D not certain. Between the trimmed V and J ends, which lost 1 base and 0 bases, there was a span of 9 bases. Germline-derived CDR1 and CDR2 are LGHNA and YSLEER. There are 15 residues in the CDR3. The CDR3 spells CASSQVSDSNYGYTF. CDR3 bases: TGCGCCAGCAGCCAAGTATCCGACTCTAACTATGGCTACACCTTC.

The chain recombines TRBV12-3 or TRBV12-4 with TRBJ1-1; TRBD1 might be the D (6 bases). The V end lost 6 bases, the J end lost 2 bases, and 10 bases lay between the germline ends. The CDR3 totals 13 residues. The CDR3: CASRAGQNTEAFF. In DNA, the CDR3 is TGTGCCAGCAGAGCGGGACAAAACACTGAAGCTTTCTTT.

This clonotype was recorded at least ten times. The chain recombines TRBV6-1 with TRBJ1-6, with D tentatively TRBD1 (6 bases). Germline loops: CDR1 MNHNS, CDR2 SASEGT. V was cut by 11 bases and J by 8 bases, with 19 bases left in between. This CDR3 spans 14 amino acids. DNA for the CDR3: TGTGCCGCCCGACTCAGGACAGACTATTCACCCCTCCACTTT. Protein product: CAARLRTDYSPLHF.

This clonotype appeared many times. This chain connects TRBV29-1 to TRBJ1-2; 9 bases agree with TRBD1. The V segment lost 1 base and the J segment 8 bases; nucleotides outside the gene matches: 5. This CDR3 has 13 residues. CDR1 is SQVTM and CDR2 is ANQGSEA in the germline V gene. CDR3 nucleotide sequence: TGCAGCGTTGAAGGACAGGGGGTGGAAGGCTACACCTTC. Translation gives CSVEGQGVEGYTF.

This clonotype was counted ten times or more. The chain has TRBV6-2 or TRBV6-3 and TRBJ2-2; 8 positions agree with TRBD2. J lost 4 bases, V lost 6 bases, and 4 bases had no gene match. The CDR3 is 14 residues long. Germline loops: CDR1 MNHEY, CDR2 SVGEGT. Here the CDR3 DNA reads TGTGCCAGCAGCCCACTAGCGGCCACCGGGGAGCTGTTTTTT. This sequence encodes CASSPLAATGELFF.

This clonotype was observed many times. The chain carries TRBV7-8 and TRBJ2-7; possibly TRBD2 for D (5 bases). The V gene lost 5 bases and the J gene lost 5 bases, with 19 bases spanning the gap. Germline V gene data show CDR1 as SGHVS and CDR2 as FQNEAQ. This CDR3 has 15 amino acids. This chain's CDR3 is CASSRARLRGDEQYF. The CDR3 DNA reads TGTGCCAGCAGCCGTGCCCGACTACGGGGAGACGAGCAGTACTTC.

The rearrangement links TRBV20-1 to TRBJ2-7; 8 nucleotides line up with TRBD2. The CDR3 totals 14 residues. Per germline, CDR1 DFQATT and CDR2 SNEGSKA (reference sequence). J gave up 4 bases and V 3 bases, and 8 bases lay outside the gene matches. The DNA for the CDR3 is TGCAGTGCTAGCGCGGCGGGAGGTTTTTACGAGCAGTACTTC. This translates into CSASAAGGFYEQYF.